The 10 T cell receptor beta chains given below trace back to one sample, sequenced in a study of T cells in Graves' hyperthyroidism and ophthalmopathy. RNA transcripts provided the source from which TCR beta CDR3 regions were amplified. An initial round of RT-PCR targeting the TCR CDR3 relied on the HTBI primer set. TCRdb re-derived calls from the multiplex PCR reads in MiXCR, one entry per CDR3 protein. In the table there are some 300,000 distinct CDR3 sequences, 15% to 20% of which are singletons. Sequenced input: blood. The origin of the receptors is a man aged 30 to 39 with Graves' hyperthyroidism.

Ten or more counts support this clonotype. The CDR3 loop is CASRGNEQYF. The CDR3 DNA is TGTGCCAGCCGTGGGAACGAGCAGTACTTC. The chain employs TRBV12-3 or TRBV12-4 and TRBJ2-7; D ambiguous. Trimming pared 8 bases from V and 5 bases from J, leaving 7 bases between. The CDR3 is made up of 10 amino acids.

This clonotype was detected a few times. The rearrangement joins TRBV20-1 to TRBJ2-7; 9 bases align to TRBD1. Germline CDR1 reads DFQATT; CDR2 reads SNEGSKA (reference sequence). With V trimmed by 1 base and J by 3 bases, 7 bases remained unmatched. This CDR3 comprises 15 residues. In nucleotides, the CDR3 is TGCAGTGCTAGAGGGGAGGTGACAGGGGGCTACGAGCAGTACTTC. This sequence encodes CSARGEVTGGYEQYF.

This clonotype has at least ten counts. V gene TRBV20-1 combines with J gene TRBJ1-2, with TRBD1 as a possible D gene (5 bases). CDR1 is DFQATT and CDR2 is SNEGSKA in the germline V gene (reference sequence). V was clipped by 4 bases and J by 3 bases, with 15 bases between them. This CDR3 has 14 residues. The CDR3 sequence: CSATIRQFDYGYTF. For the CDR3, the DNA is TGCAGTGCTACAATTAGACAGTTCGACTATGGCTACACCTTC.

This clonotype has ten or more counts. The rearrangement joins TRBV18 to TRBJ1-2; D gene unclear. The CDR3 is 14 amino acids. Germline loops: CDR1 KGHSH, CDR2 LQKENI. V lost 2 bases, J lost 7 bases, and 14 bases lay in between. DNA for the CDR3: TGTGCCAGCTCACCAAGCGTAGTGGGATTTGGCTACACCTTC. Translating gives CASSPSVVGFGYTF.

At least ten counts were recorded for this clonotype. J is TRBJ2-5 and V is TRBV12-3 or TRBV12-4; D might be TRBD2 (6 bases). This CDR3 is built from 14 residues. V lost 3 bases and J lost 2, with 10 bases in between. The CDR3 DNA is TGTGCCAGCAGTTTCGGGGGACCACAAGAGACCCAGTACTTC. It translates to CASSFGGPQETQYF.

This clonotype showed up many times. The CDR3 loop is CASSFQGTSDNEQFF. The CDR3 DNA follows: TGTGCCAGCAGTTTTCAGGGGACTAGCGACAATGAGCAGTTCTTC. The gene calls are TRBV12-3 or TRBV12-4 and TRBJ2-1; 10 bases match TRBD2. J was trimmed by 5 bases and V by 3 bases; bases with no gene match: 4. The CDR3 sequence is 15 residues long.

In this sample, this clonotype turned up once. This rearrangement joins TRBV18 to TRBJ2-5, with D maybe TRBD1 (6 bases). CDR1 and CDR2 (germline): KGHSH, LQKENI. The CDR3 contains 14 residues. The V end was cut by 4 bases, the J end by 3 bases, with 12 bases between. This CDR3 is CASSLMQGKETQYF. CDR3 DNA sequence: TGTGCCAGCTCACTGATGCAGGGGAAAGAGACCCAGTACTTC.

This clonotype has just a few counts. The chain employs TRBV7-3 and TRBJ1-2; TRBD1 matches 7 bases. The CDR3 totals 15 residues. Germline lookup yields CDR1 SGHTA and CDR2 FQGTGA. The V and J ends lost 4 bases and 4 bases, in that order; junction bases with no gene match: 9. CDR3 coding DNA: TGTGCCAGCAGCTCTTACCCCGGGACAGTCTATGGCTACACCTTC. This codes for CASSSYPGTVYGYTF.

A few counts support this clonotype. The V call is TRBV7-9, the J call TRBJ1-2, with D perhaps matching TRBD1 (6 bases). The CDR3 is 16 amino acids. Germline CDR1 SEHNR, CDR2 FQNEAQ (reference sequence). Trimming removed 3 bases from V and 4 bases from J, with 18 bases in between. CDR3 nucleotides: TGTGCCAGCAGCTTTAGGCGTGGGGGCTCAGGCTATGGCTACACCTTC. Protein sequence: CASSFRRGGSGYGYTF. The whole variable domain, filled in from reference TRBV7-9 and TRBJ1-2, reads DTGVSQNPRHKITKRGQNVTFRCDPISEHNRLYWYRQTLGQGPEFLTYFQNEAQLEKSRLLSDRFSAERPKGSFSTLEIQRTEQGDSAMYLCASSFRRGGSGYGYTFGSGTRLTVV.

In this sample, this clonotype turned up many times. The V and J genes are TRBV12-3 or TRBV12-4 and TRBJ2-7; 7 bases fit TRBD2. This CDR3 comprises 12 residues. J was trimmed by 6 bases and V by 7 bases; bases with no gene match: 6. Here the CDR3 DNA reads TGTGCCAGCAACCCGGGAGGACGCGAGCAGTACTTC. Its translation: CASNPGGREQYF.